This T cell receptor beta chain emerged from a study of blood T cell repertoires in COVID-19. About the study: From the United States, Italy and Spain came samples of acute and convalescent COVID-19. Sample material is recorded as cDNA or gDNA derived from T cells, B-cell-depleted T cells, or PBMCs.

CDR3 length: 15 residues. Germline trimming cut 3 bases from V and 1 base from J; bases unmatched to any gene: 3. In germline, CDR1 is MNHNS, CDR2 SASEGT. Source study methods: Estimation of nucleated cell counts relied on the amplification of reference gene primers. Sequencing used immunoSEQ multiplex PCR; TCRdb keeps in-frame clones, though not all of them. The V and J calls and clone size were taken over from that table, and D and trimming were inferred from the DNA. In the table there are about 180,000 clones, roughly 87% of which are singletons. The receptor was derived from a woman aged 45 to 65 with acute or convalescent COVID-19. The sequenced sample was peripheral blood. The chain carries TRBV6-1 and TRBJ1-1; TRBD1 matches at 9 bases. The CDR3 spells CASSEGQGPNTEAFF. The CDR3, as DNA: TGTGCCAGCAGTGAGGGACAGGGCCCGAACACTGAAGCTTTCTTT.